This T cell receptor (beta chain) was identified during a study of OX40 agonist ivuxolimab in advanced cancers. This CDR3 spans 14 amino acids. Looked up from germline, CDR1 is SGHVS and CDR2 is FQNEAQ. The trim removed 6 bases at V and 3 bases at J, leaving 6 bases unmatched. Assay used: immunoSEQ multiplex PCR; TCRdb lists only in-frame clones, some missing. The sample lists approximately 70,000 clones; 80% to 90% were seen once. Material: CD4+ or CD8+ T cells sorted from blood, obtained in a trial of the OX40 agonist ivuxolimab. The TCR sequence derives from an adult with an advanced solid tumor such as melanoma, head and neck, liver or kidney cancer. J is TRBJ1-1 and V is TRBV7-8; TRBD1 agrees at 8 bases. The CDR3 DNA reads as TGTGCCAGCAGTTGGACAGGGAAGTACACTGAAGCTTTCTTT. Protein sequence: CASSWTGKYTEAFF. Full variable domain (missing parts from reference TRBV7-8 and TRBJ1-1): GAGVSQSPRYKVAKRGQDVALRCDPISGHVSLFWYQQALGQGPEFLTYFQNEAQLDKSGLPSDRFFAERPEGSVSTLKIQRTQQEDSAVYLCASSWTGKYTEAFFGQGTRLTVV.